Reported below is one TCR beta chain. Only one count was recorded for this clone. It has no known antigen specificity. No per-base quality is available; no much larger clone lies one base away. The sample belongs to a study of radiation and T cells in renal cell carcinoma (dated by TCRdb to about 2020). Study-level background: The samples were drawn from a clinical trial, where primary renal cell carcinomas were treated with 15 Gy of stereotactic body radiation therapy and then removed by nephrectomy 4 weeks afterward. In the 53 samples combined, fewer than 5 million unique CDR3 nucleotide sequences were found, encoding 2,658,974 unique CDR3 amino acid sequences. TCR beta sequencing covered approximately 51 samples in total, comprising roughly 26 tumors and 27 peripheral blood samples. The research as a whole found: Changes in the blood repertoire were not tracked past 4 weeks after treatment. An increase in top tumor clonotypes in blood was observed from baseline to 2 weeks post-radiation, followed by contraction by 4 weeks, which was taken to suggest transient expansion of tumor-resident clones. Because the trial had a single-armed design, the trial could not examine how radiation dose or scheduling affected the TCR repertoire. No pretreatment tumor biopsies were available, so the baseline intratumoral presence of clonotypes could not be determined.

What this sample's time point label stands for: baseline pretreatment blood. According to the study, the label for this sample's treatment or condition signals: 15 Gy SBRT to primary tumor, nephrectomy 4 weeks later. Serial peripheral blood from radiation-treated patients was sampled at baseline, 2 weeks and 4 weeks after SBRT to track tumor-enriched clonotypes. All patients had renal cell carcinoma with clear cell pathology. The QIAamp DNA Blood Mini Kit (Qiagen) was used to prepare genomic DNA for TCR sequencing. Samples were included in the analyses only if all quality control checks were passed. TCR beta libraries were generated from genomic DNA with the immunoSEQ kit, following the manufacturer's recommendations. Library preparation used a first multiplex PCR with proprietary primers, then a second PCR adding unique barcodes, with bead cleanups after each round. A positive control reaction and a negative control reaction, both provided in the kit, were run with every batch of samples. The final libraries underwent checking on an Agilent 4200 TapeStation D1000 ScreenTape, volumetric pooling, and quantification by qPCR. Sequencing was performed on an Illumina NextSeq500 with a MidOutput 150-cycle cartridge, and 156 Read1 and 15 Index1 cycles were run with kit custom primers. The pooled library was loaded at roughly 0.9 pM with approximately 20% PhiX control spiked in. From the authors' description of their analysis: Vendor-processed data were analyzed in R, with a clonotype defined as all T cells sharing the same CDR3 nucleotide sequence. In the clone abundance analyses, frequencies in each sample were normalized to that sample's 10,000 most abundant clones. Before analysis, public T cell clones were removed, and these numbered fewer than six per sample on average. Tumor-enriched clonotypes and baseline blood-enriched clonotypes were defined as those with an abundance difference of at least 32-fold between compartments. Clonotypes expanded or contracted between blood time points were identified with a beta-binomial differential abundance model. The Baroni-Urbani and Buser coefficient was used to measure tumor-blood repertoire similarity, and groups were compared with two-tailed Wilcoxon tests in R. TCRdb stores this immuneACCESS table with in-frame sequences only. Part of the clones is absent; in the studies checked, under half of the shortfall reflects unresolved V genes, and no reason is known for the rest. The V and J calls and clone size were taken over from that table, and D and trimming were inferred from the DNA. Within this sample are 130,000 to 150,000 clones, with 88% of them counted one time only. Around 4% of the sample lies in the top ten.

Reading the germline V gene gives CDR1 SGHVS and CDR2 FNYEAQ. Inclusive of the bounding cysteine and phenylalanine, the CDR3 is 15 residues long. Only the CDR3 portion is preserved as DNA: 45 bases, with reading frame beginning at the first base. V is pared back by 1 base and J by 4 bases, with 11 bases lying between the germline termini. This clonotype was sampled from a woman in her 70s with renal cell carcinoma. This sample comprised blood, obtained from a patient whose treatment included radiotherapy and nephrectomy. The V and J genes are TRBV7-6 and TRBJ1-5; the D segment could be TRBD1, given 5 matching bases. The CDR3 corresponds to CASSLDGAHNQPQHF. DNA sequence: TGTGCCAGCAGCTTAGACGGGGCCCATAATCAGCCCCAGCATTTT.